The TCR beta chain under discussion was sequenced for a study of T cells after yellow fever vaccination. Study-wide background: For low cell numbers, libraries were made with SMART-Seq v4 Ultra Low Input.

Per germline, CDR1 MNHEY and CDR2 SVGEGT. Between the trimmed V and J ends, which lost 0 bases and 4 bases, there was a span of 7 bases. The CDR3 runs to 15 residues. This clonotype was detected ten times or more. Its antigen remains unknown. Study findings and constraints: Post-booster repertoires again held most primary-vaccination clones (about 95% CD4, roughly 88% CD8). Weaker, the secondary response had a peak occurring faster, on day 5 versus 15.

5'RACE template switching added a universal primer site and UMIs to TCR cDNA. TCRdb reprocessed the 5' RACE reads via MiXCR and lists one record per CDR3 protein. This table holds some 250,000 distinct CDR3 sequences, approximately 3.5% found once. The sample was PBMCs, taken 15 days after the yellow fever booster vaccination. The V gene is TRBV6-2 or TRBV6-3, the J gene TRBJ1-6; D is perhaps TRBD1 (6 bases). The source of this sequence is a man aged 18 to 29 who received the YFV17D yellow fever vaccine. CDR3 nucleotide sequence: TGTGCCAGCAGTTACTCGAGGGGGTATAATTCACCCCTCCACTTT. It yields the protein CASSYSRGYNSPLHF.